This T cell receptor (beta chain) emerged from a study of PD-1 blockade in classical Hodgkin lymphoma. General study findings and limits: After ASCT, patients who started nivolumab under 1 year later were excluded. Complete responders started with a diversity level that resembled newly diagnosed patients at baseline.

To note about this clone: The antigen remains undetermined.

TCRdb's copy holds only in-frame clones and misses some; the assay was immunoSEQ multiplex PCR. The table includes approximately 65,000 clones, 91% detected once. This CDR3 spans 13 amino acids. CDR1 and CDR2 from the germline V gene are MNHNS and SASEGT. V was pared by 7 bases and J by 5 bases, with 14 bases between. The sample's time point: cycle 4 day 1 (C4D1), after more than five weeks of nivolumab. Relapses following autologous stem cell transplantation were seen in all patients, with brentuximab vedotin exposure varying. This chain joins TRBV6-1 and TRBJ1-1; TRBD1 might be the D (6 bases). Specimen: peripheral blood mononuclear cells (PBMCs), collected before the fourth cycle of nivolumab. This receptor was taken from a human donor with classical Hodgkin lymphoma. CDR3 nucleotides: TGTGCCAGCACCGAAATGCAGGGGACTGAAGCTTTCTTT. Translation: CASTEMQGTEAFF.